The T cell receptor (beta chain) described here comes from a study of CD8 T cells in ankylosing spondylitis. This clonotype was picked up many times. Its matching antigen is unknown. Regarding the study as a whole: Several of the motif variants were reported before in synovial fluid and blood from reactive arthritis. Reported data indicate significant enrichment of disease-linked clones within matched ankylosing spondylitis synovial fluid. Characteristic of ankylosing spondylitis blood, it appeared, was a TCR beta motif comprising eight highly homologous variants.

Quantitative 5'-RACE with molecular barcodes generated TCR beta libraries. In TCRdb, the 5' RACE reads were re-called with MiXCR into one record per CDR3 protein. The sample includes hundreds of thousands of distinct CDR3 sequences, over 9.5% seen only once; the top ten take around 6.8%. This CDR3 contains 15 residues. CDR1 and CDR2 from the germline V gene are KGHDR and SFDVKD. V lost 1 base and J 4 bases, leaving 10 bases between the germline ends. The source material was blood, either unsorted or a sorted T cell fraction (not recorded which). The gene calls are TRBV24-1 and TRBJ2-1; D ambiguous. The clonotype comes from a male donor with ankylosing spondylitis. In DNA form, the CDR3 reads TGTGCCACCAGTGATTTTGGGGTCAAGTACAATGAGCAGTTCTTC. Protein product: CATSDFGVKYNEQFF.